The text below deals with one T cell receptor beta chain. These data are taken from a study of human T cells and chemical hapten exposure. As for the study in general: Among samples, TCR yields varied mainly because of small differences in pooled library volume.

The CDR3 is 17 residues long. The V gene's germline CDR1 is MNHNS and CDR2 SASEGT. The junction had 6 bases not matched to a gene; V was cut back by 3 bases and J by 4 bases. TCRdb re-called the RACE reads with MiXCR, one entry per CDR3 protein. The sample records around 120,000 distinct CDR3 sequences, approximately 13% being singletons. Indicated time point: pre-sensitization, week 0. Indicated treatment: therapeutic diphenylcyclopropenone sensitization with weekly scalp DPC. The specimen comprised whole blood, sampled in connection with sensitization to the hapten diphenylcyclopropenone (DPC). This chain uses TRBV6-1 with TRBJ1-6, with TRBD1 matching over 10 bases. This receptor was obtained from a young woman with alopecia areata. Some clones in this sample may be carry-over from other donors' samples. CDR3 region: CASSDEGQGIYNSPLHF. Written as DNA, the CDR3 is TGTGCCAGCAGTGACGAGGGACAGGGGATATATAATTCACCCCTCCACTTT.